This T cell receptor beta chain was retrieved from a study of regulatory T cells in long-lasting Graves disease. Study-wide results and limits: Those with persistent Graves' had less TCR diversity than newly diagnosed patients. Persistent disease was characterized by preferential usage of TRBV28, TRBJ1-2 and TRBJ2-5. Having few samples may have compromised the accuracy.

Trimming removed 7 bases from V and 1 base from J; junction bases left unmatched: 9. Germline V gene sequence: CDR1 MNHNS, CDR2 SASEGT. The CDR3 is 16 residues long. Time point noted: newly diagnosed GD, antithyroid drugs for less than 3 months. The authors made the TCR library using RNA they extracted from PBMCs. Graves' disease diagnosis used American Thyroid Association guidelines. On this clonotype itself: The antigen is not known.

HTBI primers from iRepertoire and Arm-PCR of CDR3 regions yielded the TCR beta libraries. TCRdb analysed the multiplex PCR reads with MiXCR anew, one entry per CDR3 protein. The table records over 350,000 distinct CDR3 sequences, approximately 14% of them present only once. These data were likewise used in another study, on T cells in Graves' hyperthyroidism and ophthalmopathy.

The genes are TRBV6-1 and TRBJ1-1; 10 bases are shared with TRBD1. This TCR was recovered from a woman in her forties or fifties with Graves disease. Sequenced here: peripheral blood mononuclear cells (PBMCs), sampled at new diagnosis, from a patient treated with antithyroid drugs. CDR3 loop: CASKTRTGGRNTEAFF. The CDR3 DNA reads TGTGCCAGCAAAACCAGGACAGGGGGACGGAACACTGAAGCTTTCTTT.